The rows below give T cell receptor beta chains drawn from one sample of a study of shared clonotypes between healthy human individuals. Some clones are missing from TCRdb's copy, which holds only in-frame ones; the method was immunoSEQ multiplex PCR. The top ten clones hold about 1.6% of a sample with about 2.1 million clones, just under 95% of them seen once. Sequenced input: naive CD8+ T cells from PBMCs. These receptors were obtained from a man younger than 30 in good health. Some clones in this sample may be carry-over from other donors' samples. Both conserved end residues are part of each CDR3. A D gene is named only where the DNA matches it firmly. The size entry is marked missing in some rows and otherwise reads once, few, many or a size class.

CASRGQGGDTQYF	TGCGCCAGCAGAGGACAGGGAGGGGATACGCAGTATTTT	.	.	TRBV10-2	13	TRBJ2-3
CASKAQGNTGELFF	TGTGCCAGCAAGGCACAGGGGAACACCGGGGAGCTGTTTTTT	.	.	TRBV27	14	TRBJ2-2
CASSLGAGGNWDEQFF	TGTGCCAGCAGTCTCGGAGCGGGAGGGAACTGGGATGAGCAGTTCTTC	TRBD2	once	TRBV28	16	TRBJ2-1
CASSENPWGTGELFF	TGTGCCAGCAGCGAAAATCCCTGGGGGACCGGGGAGCTGTTTTTT	.	.	TRBV14	15	TRBJ2-2
CASSEIPGQPQHF	TGTGCCAGCAGTGAAATCCCAGGGCAGCCCCAGCATTTT	.	.	TRBV6-1	13	TRBJ1-5
CASSFLADYNEQFF	TGTGCCAGCAGTTTCCTAGCGGACTACAATGAGCAGTTCTTC	TRBD2	.	TRBV27	14	TRBJ2-1
CASSATGRTSGNNEQFF	TGTGCCAGCAGCGCGACAGGGCGGACTAGCGGGAACAATGAGCAGTTCTTC	TRBD2	.	TRBV9	17	TRBJ2-1
CASSQDHRGLAFF	TGCGCCAGCAGCCAAGATCACAGGGGGCTCGCTTTCTTT	TRBD1	.	TRBV4-3	13	TRBJ1-1
CASSLAGGRGNTIYF	TGCGCCAGCAGCTTGGCCGGGGGGAGAGGAAACACCATATATTTT	.	.	TRBV5-1	15	TRBJ1-3
CASSEAGLAGVTTLYEQYF	TGTGCCAGCAGTGAAGCAGGACTAGCGGGAGTCACCACTCTTTACGAGCAGTACTTC	TRBD2	.	TRBV6-1	19	TRBJ2-7
CASPPPGDTYSGYEQYF	TGTGCCAGCCCGCCGCCGGGGGACACCTATTCTGGGTACGAGCAGTACTTC	.	.	TRBV7-9	17	TRBJ2-7
CASSLEEGNEQYF	TGTGCCAGCAGCTTAGAGGAAGGGAACGAGCAGTACTTC	.	.	TRBV7-9	13	TRBJ2-7
CASSYRDRGLREQYF	TGTGCCAGCAGCTACCGGGACAGGGGGCTGAGGGAGCAGTACTTC	TRBD1	.	TRBV5-6	15	TRBJ2-7
CASTGPKLAGGPGELFF	TGTGCCAGCACCGGTCCCAAACTAGCGGGAGGGCCCGGGGAGCTGTTTTTT	TRBD2	.	TRBV2	17	TRBJ2-2
CASSLGQGADTQYF	TGTGCCAGCAGCTTGGGGCAGGGGGCAGATACGCAGTATTTT	TRBD1	once	TRBV5-4	14	TRBJ2-3
CASSLWSQGFYEQYF	TGTGCCAGCAGTTTATGGTCCCAGGGATTTTACGAGCAGTACTTC	.	.	TRBV28	15	TRBJ2-7
CASSKEDTGGYEQYF	TGTGCCAGCAGCAAAGAGGACACGGGAGGGTACGAGCAGTACTTC	TRBD2	.	TRBV7-9	15	TRBJ2-7
CASSLFTEAFF	TGTGCCAGCAGTTTATTCACTGAAGCTTTCTTT	.	few	TRBV28	11	TRBJ1-1
CASSIDSSFAGTPNTEAFF	TGTGCCAGTAGTATAGATTCTAGCTTTGCGGGGACACCGAACACTGAAGCTTTCTTT	.	.	TRBV19	19	TRBJ1-1
CASSVTGAGELFF	TGCGCCAGCAGTGTTACAGGGGCCGGGGAGCTGTTTTTT	TRBD1	.	TRBV10-1	13	TRBJ2-2
CASSTGNQPQHF	TGTGCCAGCAGTACAGGCAATCAGCCCCAGCATTTT	.	.	TRBV28	12	TRBJ1-5
CASSPSWNEQFF	TGTGCCAGCAGCCCTAGTTGGAATGAGCAGTTCTTC	.	.	TRBV27	12	TRBJ2-1
CAISETGTAYEQYF	TGTGCCATCAGTGAGACCGGGACTGCATACGAGCAGTACTTC	.	.	TRBV10-3	14	TRBJ2-7
CASSQVSSSYEQYF	TGCGCCAGCAGCCAAGTGTCATCTTCCTACGAGCAGTACTTC	.	once	TRBV4-1	14	TRBJ2-7
CASSADDRGTDTQYF	TGTGCCAGCAGCGCAGATGACAGGGGCACAGATACGCAGTATTTT	TRBD1	.	TRBV9	15	TRBJ2-3
CASSLSAIEQFF	TGTGCCAGCAGCCTATCAGCCATCGAGCAGTTCTTC	.	.	TRBV7-9	12	TRBJ2-1
CASSFFPREGFLAHEQYF	TGTGCCAGCAGCTTTTTTCCTCGCGAAGGATTCCTAGCGCACGAGCAGTACTTC	.	.	TRBV5-6	18	TRBJ2-7
CASSQATGGYGYTF	TGCGCCAGCAGCCAAGCGACAGGGGGTTATGGCTACACCTTC	TRBD1	.	TRBV4-1	14	TRBJ1-2
CASSLGQGFSYEQYF	TGTGCCAGCAGCTTAGGACAGGGCTTCTCCTACGAGCAGTACTTC	TRBD1	.	TRBV7-7	15	TRBJ2-7
CASSRTASEPQHF	TGTGCCAGCAGCCGGACAGCCTCCGAGCCCCAGCATTTT	.	few	TRBV14	13	TRBJ1-5
CASSLSGAGHTEAFF	TGCGCCAGCAGCTTATCCGGTGCAGGGCACACTGAAGCTTTCTTT	.	.	TRBV5-1	15	TRBJ1-1
CASSLGRQGSSSYEQYF	TGTGCCAGCAGCTTAGGTCGACAGGGCTCTAGCTCCTACGAGCAGTACTTC	TRBD1	.	TRBV7-3	17	TRBJ2-7
CASSLYTRGTYEQYF	TGTGCCAGCAGCTTATACACCAGGGGGACATACGAGCAGTACTTC	TRBD1	.	TRBV7-9	15	TRBJ2-7
CASSPGLAGYYEQYF	TGTGCCAGCAGCCCGGGACTAGCCGGATACTACGAGCAGTACTTC	TRBD2	.	TRBV7-6	15	TRBJ2-7
CASSFGGTEAFF	TGTGCCAGCAGTTTCGGGGGGACTGAAGCTTTCTTT	.	.	TRBV28	12	TRBJ1-1
CASSPSLNTEAFF	TGTGCCAGCAGCCCATCTTTGAACACTGAAGCTTTCTTT	.	.	TRBV2	13	TRBJ1-1
CASSVKGGLAKNIQYF	TGTGCCAGTAGTGTGAAAGGGGGACTAGCCAAAAACATTCAGTACTTC	.	.	TRBV19	16	TRBJ2-4
CASSFLANTGELFF	TGTGCCAGCAGCTTCCTCGCGAACACCGGGGAGCTGTTTTTT	.	.	TRBV5-6	14	TRBJ2-2
CASSLGPGYEQYF	TGCGCCAGCAGCTTGGGACCGGGCTACGAGCAGTACTTC	.	few	TRBV5-1	13	TRBJ2-7
CASSTTSGSLTGELFF	TGTGCCAGCAGCACTACTAGCGGGAGCTTAACCGGGGAGCTGTTTTTT	TRBD2	.	TRBV7-3	16	TRBJ2-2
CASSFGESYGYTF	TGTGCCAGCAGTTTCGGGGAGAGCTATGGCTACACCTTC	.	few	TRBV27	13	TRBJ1-2
CATSYPTLAGVSSEQFF	TGTGCCACCAGCTACCCAACGCTAGCGGGAGTATCCAGTGAGCAGTTCTTC	TRBD2	.	TRBV15	17	TRBJ2-1
CASSPKDRYGYTF	TGTGCCAGCAGCCCGAAGGACAGATATGGCTACACCTTC	.	.	TRBV7-9	13	TRBJ1-2
CASRRRQGISYEQYF	TGTGCCAGCAGGCGTAGACAGGGAATATCCTACGAGCAGTACTTC	TRBD1	.	TRBV28	15	TRBJ2-7
CASSPIQGPETQYF	TGTGCCAGCAGTCCGATACAGGGTCCGGAGACCCAGTACTTC	.	.	TRBV28	14	TRBJ2-5
CASSAPSLGYTEAFF	TGTGCCAGCAGTGCGCCCTCTCTGGGGTACACTGAAGCTTTCTTT	.	.	TRBV28	15	TRBJ1-1
CASSTYPGRVNTEAFF	TGTGCCAGCAGCACCTACCCCGGTAGGGTGAACACTGAAGCTTTCTTT	.	few	TRBV7-9	16	TRBJ1-1
CASSPNRGGANVLTF	TGTGCCAGCAGCCCCAACAGGGGGGGGGCCAACGTCCTGACTTTC	TRBD1	.	TRBV7-2	15	TRBJ2-6
CASSPGPGNSYNEQFF	TGTGCCAGCAGCCCAGGGCCGGGGAACTCCTACAATGAGCAGTTCTTC	.	.	TRBV11-2	16	TRBJ2-1
CASSLSTGASYEQYF	TGTGCCAGCAGCTTATCGACAGGGGCCTCCTACGAGCAGTACTTC	TRBD1	.	TRBV7-8	15	TRBJ2-7
CASSFWAGDMQGYTF	TGTGCCAGCAGTTTTTGGGCAGGGGATATGCAAGGCTACACCTTC	.	.	TRBV27	15	TRBJ1-2
CASSIGTGLSYNEQFF	TGTGCCAGTAGTATAGGTACGGGGCTTTCCTACAATGAGCAGTTCTTC	.	.	TRBV19	16	TRBJ2-1
CASSFLQGFVATEAFF	TGTGCCAGCAGTTTTTTGCAGGGTTTTGTTGCCACTGAAGCTTTCTTT	.	.	TRBV28	16	TRBJ1-1
CASRWTAKSYEQYF	TGTGCCAGCAGATGGACAGCTAAATCCTACGAGCAGTACTTC	.	.	TRBV27	14	TRBJ2-7
CASTPGLAVADTQYF	TGTGCCAGCACCCCGGGACTAGCTGTCGCAGATACGCAGTATTTT	TRBD2	.	TRBV6-5	15	TRBJ2-3